The rows below give T cell receptor beta chains drawn from one sample of a study of T-cell reconstitution after alpha-beta-depleted transplantation in children. MiXCR, run by TCRdb on the PCR reads, gives a single entry per CDR3 protein. The repertoire holds nearly 350,000 distinct CDR3 sequences, with roughly 15% as singletons. Sequences were derived from PBMCs, mostly from graft donor cells, sampled 360 days after TCRalphabeta/CD19-depleted stem cell transplant. The receptors stem from a male patient between 2 and 9 years old who had a stem cell transplant for acute lymphoblastic leukemia, so the T cells may come from the graft donor. Both conserved end residues are trimmed from each CDR3.

V gene	J gene	CDR3 protein
TRBV12-3/TRBV12-4	TRBJ1-6	ASSLAGTGGAYNSPLH
TRBV5-1	TRBJ2-1	ASSTLAGGLTYGEQF
TRBV12-3/TRBV12-4	TRBJ1-1	ASSLMAGDTEAF
TRBV6-5	TRBJ2-7	ASSYSSAREGYEQY
TRBV7-8	TRBJ1-5	ASSTHGVEQPQH
TRBV6-1	TRBJ1-2	ASSQGGWGRDNYGYT
TRBV10-3	TRBJ2-5	AISGTSGVERTQY
TRBV4-3	TRBJ2-3	ASSQDFSGRAGYTDTQY
TRBV21-1	TRBJ1-1	ASSKGGVSAF
TRBV27	TRBJ1-1	ASSWGGGTEAF
TRBV5-1	TRBJ2-7	ASSQGLVSYEQY
TRBV7-3	TRBJ2-2	ASSFQGTLPPGELF
TRBV7-2	TRBJ2-1	ASSPGLAGGAYDEQF
TRBV7-9	TRBJ1-2	ASSVRTGEVHGYT
TRBV9	TRBJ2-1	ASSVAEGPRSYNEQF
TRBV5-1	TRBJ2-3	ASSWGLAGSTDTQY
TRBV15	TRBJ2-3	ATSRDVLEGDTDTQY
TRBV4-1	TRBJ2-7	ASSQVGLVSNEQY
TRBV29-1	TRBJ2-1	SVLNPGTRDNEQF
TRBV25-1	TRBJ2-1	ASSHWDSSSYNEQF
TRBV20-1	TRBJ2-7	SASRGLAGAVFEQY
TRBV15	TRBJ2-7	ATSRDQEGRGQY
TRBV7-9	TRBJ2-5	ASSSVILAGKETQY
TRBV3-1	TRBJ2-1	ASSQVAGVSYNEQF
TRBV12-3/TRBV12-4	TRBJ2-3	ASSLTPSGADTQY
TRBV12-3/TRBV12-4	TRBJ1-5	ASSLSGRGDQPQH
TRBV12-3/TRBV12-4	TRBJ2-1	ASSWTSGHNEQF
TRBV6-1	TRBJ2-5	ASSPGGGVETQY
TRBV7-3	TRBJ1-6	ASSPPGGDYNSPLH
TRBV4-3	TRBJ2-5	ASSPQLAGVARTQY
TRBV2	TRBJ1-2	ASQKGTVRTLYGYT
TRBV10-3	TRBJ2-7	AISDPPPSALLTYEQY
TRBV7-9	TRBJ2-7	ASSSQAQGTKEQY
TRBV28	TRBJ2-7	ASRRGRGDKGYEQY
TRBV5-1	TRBJ2-2	ASSYDRSTGELF
TRBV10-3	TRBJ2-1	AISGGTGGLGEQF
TRBV28	TRBJ1-1	ASRLRTTGAPEAF
TRBV9	TRBJ2-1	ASSGRTSYNEQF
TRBV9	TRBJ2-3	ASSVGGSGATQY
TRBV9	TRBJ2-3	ASSVGTGWSTDTQY
TRBV20-1	TRBJ1-3	SAGTGSGNTIY
TRBV12-3/TRBV12-4	TRBJ2-5	ASSQPTGNQETQY
TRBV20-1	TRBJ2-5	SAREGSGRWETQY
TRBV6-1	TRBJ2-7	ATLGKGGYEQY
TRBV7-9	TRBJ2-7	ASSPPQPGQGSEQY
TRBV5-1	TRBJ2-2	ASSLLSENTGELF
TRBV10-3	TRBJ2-7	AISDLRDRVYEQY
TRBV7-8	TRBJ2-7	ASSLRGWGDVYEQY
TRBV5-5	TRBJ1-4	ASSSRDRGGEKLF
TRBV10-3	TRBJ2-7	AISETRTGKVEQY
TRBV7-9	TRBJ2-3	ASSLQFLAGEPDTQY
TRBV12-3/TRBV12-4	TRBJ1-2	ASSFRDRDYGYT
TRBV29-1	TRBJ2-1	SVDTVDRPWSEQF
TRBV28	TRBJ2-7	ASSLRYYTGEQY
TRBV6-2/TRBV6-3	TRBJ2-3	ASNKDLDRELAGVTDTQY